This T cell receptor beta chain was retrieved from a study of response to subunit inactivated influenza vaccine. General study results and limits: Only a handful of new T cells, the authors suggested, are recruited with each seasonal influenza vaccination.

The V and J ends lost 5 bases and 5 bases respectively, with 15 bases between them. The CDR3 has 14 residues. This clonotype has only a few counts. Its target is not known. A single record per CDR3 protein comes from TCRdb applying MiXCR to the RT-PCR reads. Of under 750,000 distinct CDR3 sequences listed, roughly 10% are singletons. The V call is TRBV12-3 or TRBV12-4, the J call TRBJ1-2; D is uncertain. Sequencing used PBMCs from blood, obtained on the day of vaccination. The sequence was obtained from a man in his fifties who received an inactivated influenza vaccine. CDR3 in DNA: TGTGCCAGCAGTCCACTGGACGCCCCGTATGGCTACACCTTC. It is translated as CASSPLDAPYGYTF.